Listed below are T cell receptor beta chains from one sample, sequenced in a study of metastatic and nonmetastatic thyroid tumors. TCRdb re-processed the PCR reads through MiXCR. The sample holds 25,000 to 30,000 clones; more than 13% are singletons and the top ten take approximately 3.6%. Sequencing input: blood. The origin of the receptors is a female donor with papillary thyroid cancer or a benign thyroid nodule (not recorded which). Some clones in this sample may be carry-over from other donors' samples. CDR3s include the opening cysteine and the closing phenylalanine or tryptophan. The D gene is left open where the match is weak. The size entry is marked missing in some rows and otherwise reads once, few, many or a size class.

cdr3_length: 13
clone_size: many
d_call: .
j_call: TRBJ1-1
v_call: TRBV13
cdr3_aa: CASSPGATTEAFF
cdr3_nt: TGTGCCAGCAGCCCGGGGGCTACCACTGAAGCTTTCTTT

cdr3_length: 13
clone_size: many
d_call: TRBD1
j_call: TRBJ1-2
v_call: TRBV12-3/TRBV12-4
cdr3_aa: CASNRDRGYGYTF
cdr3_nt: TGTGCCAGCAACCGGGACAGGGGTTATGGCTACACCTTC

cdr3_length: 13
clone_size: many
d_call: .
j_call: TRBJ2-3
v_call: TRBV7-2
cdr3_aa: CASSPILTDTQYF
cdr3_nt: TGTGCCAGCAGCCCAATACTAACGGATACGCAGTATTTT

cdr3_length: 17
clone_size: medium-sized
d_call: TRBD1
j_call: TRBJ2-7
v_call: TRBV4-1
cdr3_aa: CASSQNLQGGSSYEQYF
cdr3_nt: TGCGCCAGCAGCCAAAACCTACAGGGGGGAAGTTCCTACGAGCAGTACTTC

cdr3_length: 13
clone_size: .
d_call: .
j_call: TRBJ2-7
v_call: TRBV4-1
cdr3_aa: CASSQGDTYEQYF
cdr3_nt: TGCGCCAGCAGCCAAGGGGACACCTACGAGCAGTACTTC

cdr3_length: 20
clone_size: .
d_call: TRBD1
j_call: TRBJ2-7
v_call: TRBV6-2/TRBV6-3
cdr3_aa: CASRPRSGTGRSREGVEQYF
cdr3_nt: TGTGCCAGCAGGCCGCGCTCCGGGACAGGGCGCTCTAGGGAAGGGGTCGAGCAGTACTTC

cdr3_length: 14
clone_size: many
d_call: TRBD1
j_call: TRBJ1-1
v_call: TRBV6-1
cdr3_aa: CASRRGQGYTEAFF
cdr3_nt: TGTGCCAGCAGAAGGGGACAGGGTTACACTGAAGCTTTCTTT

cdr3_length: 15
clone_size: many
d_call: TRBD2
j_call: TRBJ2-1
v_call: TRBV20-1
cdr3_aa: CSATRLAGGPNEQFF
cdr3_nt: TGCAGTGCTACCAGACTAGCGGGAGGGCCCAATGAGCAGTTCTTC

cdr3_length: 13
clone_size: many
d_call: TRBD1
j_call: TRBJ1-1
v_call: TRBV6-1
cdr3_aa: CASMTGTNTEAFF
cdr3_nt: TGTGCCAGCATGACAGGGACGAACACTGAAGCTTTCTTT

cdr3_length: 17
clone_size: medium-sized
d_call: .
j_call: TRBJ2-2
v_call: TRBV5-1
cdr3_aa: CASSLARSVEVGGELFF
cdr3_nt: TGCGCCAGCAGCTTGGCCCGGTCTGTGGAGGTTGGCGGGGAGCTGTTTTTT

cdr3_length: 16
clone_size: .
d_call: .
j_call: TRBJ2-1
v_call: TRBV4-2
cdr3_aa: CASSQEGLAAYNEQFF
cdr3_nt: TGTGCCAGCAGTCAAGAAGGCCTAGCTGCCTACAATGAGCAGTTCTTC

cdr3_length: 15
clone_size: many
d_call: TRBD1
j_call: TRBJ2-3
v_call: TRBV6-1
cdr3_aa: CASSSPGTGTDTQYF
cdr3_nt: TGTGCCAGCAGTTCCCCGGGGACAGGCACAGATACGCAGTATTTT

cdr3_length: 14
clone_size: many
d_call: .
j_call: TRBJ2-5
v_call: TRBV7-8
cdr3_aa: CASSPRLDLETQYF
cdr3_nt: TGTGCCAGCAGCCCCAGACTAGATCTAGAGACCCAGTACTTC

cdr3_length: 15
clone_size: medium-sized
d_call: TRBD2
j_call: TRBJ2-3
v_call: TRBV12-3/TRBV12-4
cdr3_aa: CASTLGLADTDTQYF
cdr3_nt: TGTGCCAGCACCTTGGGACTAGCGGACACAGATACGCAGTATTTT

cdr3_length: 13
clone_size: medium-sized
d_call: .
j_call: TRBJ1-5
v_call: TRBV4-1
cdr3_aa: CASSQTLRQPQHF
cdr3_nt: TGCGCCAGCAGCCAGACCCTTAGGCAGCCCCAGCATTTT

cdr3_length: 14
clone_size: many
d_call: .
j_call: TRBJ2-7
v_call: TRBV20-1
cdr3_aa: CSASPPRENYEQYF
cdr3_nt: TGCAGTGCTAGTCCCCCCCGGGAGAACTACGAGCAGTACTTC

cdr3_length: 16
clone_size: many
d_call: .
j_call: TRBJ2-5
v_call: TRBV20-1
cdr3_aa: CSAPRTSGTWKETQYF
cdr3_nt: TGCAGTGCTCCAAGAACCTCTGGGACTTGGAAAGAGACCCAGTACTTC

cdr3_length: 12
clone_size: .
d_call: TRBD1
j_call: TRBJ1-6
v_call: TRBV12-3/TRBV12-4
cdr3_aa: CASSEGQPPLHF
cdr3_nt: TGTGCCAGCAGTGAGGGACAGCCACCCCTCCACTTT

cdr3_length: 15
clone_size: many
d_call: .
j_call: TRBJ2-5
v_call: TRBV20-1
cdr3_aa: CSANTGTHSGETQYF
cdr3_nt: TGCAGTGCCAATACCGGGACCCATTCGGGTGAGACCCAGTACTTC

cdr3_length: 15
clone_size: .
d_call: TRBD2
j_call: TRBJ2-3
v_call: TRBV18
cdr3_aa: CASSPSAGGYDTQYF
cdr3_nt: TGTGCCAGCTCACCGTCCGCGGGAGGGTATGATACGCAGTATTTT

cdr3_length: 15
clone_size: medium-sized
d_call: .
j_call: TRBJ1-3
v_call: TRBV6-2/TRBV6-3
cdr3_aa: CASRTQGSSGNTIYF
cdr3_nt: TGTGCCAGCAGAACACAGGGAAGCTCTGGAAACACCATATATTTT

cdr3_length: 14
clone_size: many
d_call: .
j_call: TRBJ1-4
v_call: TRBV20-1
cdr3_aa: CSAFAGRGDEKLFF
cdr3_nt: TGCAGTGCTTTCGCAGGGAGAGGAGATGAAAAACTGTTTTTT

cdr3_length: 16
clone_size: many
d_call: .
j_call: TRBJ1-2
v_call: TRBV6-1
cdr3_aa: CASSSTLGGGNYGYTF
cdr3_nt: TGTGCCAGCAGTTCCACCTTGGGGGGCGGAAACTATGGCTACACCTTC

cdr3_length: 16
clone_size: many
d_call: .
j_call: TRBJ2-1
v_call: TRBV9
cdr3_aa: CASSPWVLGSYNEQFF
cdr3_nt: TGTGCCAGCAGCCCGTGGGTATTGGGGTCCTACAATGAGCAGTTCTTC

cdr3_length: 14
clone_size: many
d_call: .
j_call: TRBJ2-7
v_call: TRBV7-3
cdr3_aa: CASSLGLLSGEQYF
cdr3_nt: TGTGCCAGCAGCTTGGGACTCCTGTCGGGAGAGCAGTACTTC

cdr3_length: 15
clone_size: .
d_call: .
j_call: TRBJ2-1
v_call: TRBV28
cdr3_aa: CASSLGQLLWNDQFF
cdr3_nt: TGTGCCAGCAGTTTAGGGCAGCTACTCTGGAATGATCAGTTCTTC

cdr3_length: 13
clone_size: many
d_call: .
j_call: TRBJ2-1
v_call: TRBV29-1
cdr3_aa: CSVYPSSYNEQFF
cdr3_nt: TGCAGCGTTTACCCGAGCTCCTACAATGAGCAGTTCTTC

cdr3_length: 16
clone_size: few
d_call: TRBD1
j_call: TRBJ2-5
v_call: TRBV6-5
cdr3_aa: CASSYSRTGDQDTQCF
cdr3_nt: TGTGCCAGCAGTTACTCGAGGACAGGGGACCAAGATACCCAGTGCTTC

cdr3_length: 15
clone_size: many
d_call: .
j_call: TRBJ2-7
v_call: TRBV7-2
cdr3_aa: CASSPETELTYEQYF
cdr3_nt: TGTGCCAGCAGCCCAGAGACGGAATTAACCTACGAGCAGTACTTC